The TCR beta chain described here comes from a study of cytomegalovirus exposure and HLA in healthy donors (dated by TCRdb to about 2017). For context, the study as a whole: According to an earlier analysis of a few hundred of the donors, some 180 million T cells yielded 90 million to 140 million unique TCR beta sequences and less than 300 Gb of sequence data. Approximately 330 gigabases of sequencing data and 75 million to 85 million unique TCR sequences made up an early release that covered approximately 700 HLA-typed donors. Among the approximately 400 genotyped donors, more than 70% belonged to the genetic ancestry cluster associated with self-reported Caucasian donors. The study aimed to test whether cataloging public T cell receptors could reveal signatures of past pathogen exposure. The study used immunosequencing to profile the T cell repertoires of under 700 subjects and linked those repertoires to cytomegalovirus serostatus. In addition to the first cohort of 666 subjects, a separate validation cohort of about 120 different subjects was used. High-throughput TCR immunosequencing, statistical association of individual TCRs with disease status, and machine learning were combined to predict cytomegalovirus infection status. A later analysis re-examined previously published TCR beta repertoires from more than 600 donors and added high-resolution HLA genotyping to investigate patterns of TCR occurrence. The later analysis used no new phenotypic data to find candidate immune exposures, relying instead on TCR beta sequences and their occurrence across donors. An earlier analysis of around 580 of the donors used high-throughput TCR beta sequencing to judge whether each TCR beta V gene segment behaved as functional or pseudogenic. Donor age, sex, ethnicity and CMV serostatus were compiled alongside the repertoire data. A later genetic analysis took genome-wide SNP genotypes for about 65% of the roughly 670 donors and used that subset as a discovery cohort. All discovery cohort repertoires had been generated on a single sequencing platform. Both class I and class II loci were covered by HLA typing, at four-digit resolution. Typing coverage differed by locus: A, B, C, DRB1 and DQB1 were typed in roughly 629-630 donors, DQA1 in about 560, DPA1 in 600 to 610, and DPB1 in 400 to 480. Because of strong linkage in the cohort, roughly five DR-DQ haplotypes were treated as single units for association and clustering. Among some 400 genotyped donors of the cohort, an average of roughly 230,000 unique TCR beta nucleotide sequences was sequenced per donor, of which roughly 17% were non-productive.

The cohort comprised around 690 healthy bone marrow donors. At the time of sampling, all cohort members were nominally healthy, though unrecorded immune exposures were likely present. The donor was CMV seropositive and belonged to the group of 250 to 300 seropositive cohort members. Every donor gave a peripheral blood sample, and the peripheral blood mononuclear cells from that sample were used for TCR beta sequencing. The Qiagen DNeasy Blood Extraction Kit was used to extract genomic DNA from the blood cell samples. Library construction relied on the immunoSEQ multiplex PCR assay. For the multiplex PCR, a mixture combining 60 forward primers for TCR Vbeta segments and 13 reverse primers for TCR Jbeta segments was used. The CDR3 region of rearranged TCR beta genes was amplified from genomic DNA with a multiplex PCR assay. On the Illumina HiSeq System, the amplified TCR beta libraries were sequenced as 87-base-pair reads. The authors' analysis ran thus. In a later analysis, tens of millions of unique TCR beta chains were counted across the 500 to 700 repertoires, and roughly 11 million of these chains were shared by at least two donors. A nearest-neighbor algorithm error-corrected the raw reads and collapsed the reads into unique sequences, merging closely related sequences to remove PCR and sequencing errors. To assign V, D and J gene segments, CDR3 sequences were aligned to IMGT reference sequences. For a sequence to be retained, a match of at least six nucleotides to both a V gene segment and a J gene segment was required. Rearrangements were called productive when the CDR3 lacked stop codons and stayed in frame with V and J; all others were non-productive. CDR3 was defined by IMGT convention, running from the second conserved V-encoded cysteine to the conserved J-encoded phenylalanine. The earlier analysis of roughly 590 of the donors excluded sequences that lacked an unambiguous match to a single V gene segment. An earlier analysis of about 600 of the donors called V segments functional above 56.7% productive rearrangements and segregating when the between-donor standard deviation exceeded 5%. A statistical classification framework was built for diagnosing cytomegalovirus status from the catalog of TCR beta chain sequences. A later analysis assigned V and J genes by comparing TCR nucleotide sequences with IMGT/GENE-DB human TR gene sequences. Using the TCRdist pipeline, a later analysis assigned CDR3 sequences along with most-parsimonious VDJ recombination scenarios. In a later analysis, each TCR beta chain was defined by its CDR3 amino acid sequence together with its V-gene family, and reads lacking a unique V-gene family were excluded. To address suspected cross-contamination and a sequencing artifact, a later analysis removed 592 highly shared, low-generation-probability nucleotide sequences. In a later analysis, a clonal expansion index was calculated for each public chain from normalized within-repertoire ranks of inferred template counts. A later analysis computed generation probabilities with a VDJ recombination model fitted to out-of-frame rearrangements, and checked the results against IGoR. In a later analysis, hypergeometric tests were used to score TCR-TCR, TCR-HLA and TCR-CMV co-occurrence, with a repertoire-size bias correction applied to TCR pairs. In a later analysis, false discovery rates were estimated by permuting HLA or CMV assignments 20 times. In a later analysis, co-occurring TCRs were grouped using DBSCAN, with TCRdist sequence similarity added in when clustering inside HLA-allele-positive subsets. Repertoires with fewer than 30,000 or more than 120,000 public chains were left out of co-occurrence clustering, as were a handful of repertoires with anomalous nucleotide sharing. TCRdb's version of the immuneACCESS table is confined to in-frame rearrangements and falls short of the full clone set. An unresolved V gene accounts for under half of the shortfall where checked; the remainder is of unknown origin. Clonal size and the V and J genes are those of that table, whereas D and trimming came from the DNA. A total of fewer than 150,000 clones appear in this sample, roughly 83% of them only once. The leading ten clones occupy around 4.3% of the sample.

General conclusions and limits of the study: A further reported finding was that TCR beta sequences accurately predicted the HLA-A and HLA-B alleles for most subjects in the first cohort. A group of highly shared sequence variants was considered likely to be a technical artifact of the sequencing pipeline. Strong co-occurrence of HLA alleles, especially DR and DQ, made assigning TCR associations to individual alleles difficult. According to a later analysis, most CMV-associated TCR beta chains appeared to be HLA-restricted, and the HLA associations seemed to be driven largely by CMV exposure. In a later analysis, HLA-associated TCR beta chains showed more clonal expansion and lower generation probabilities than non-associated chains that were equally common. Roughly uniform sequencing depth across donors was assumed in presence/absence analyses, although this assumption may not hold. In vitro tests confirmed that a few of the cytomegalovirus-associated TCR beta chains recognize cytomegalovirus antigens. An association between a missense DCLRE1C variant and V-gene and J-gene trimming of TCR beta chains was found in a later genetic analysis and replicated in an independent cohort. A later analysis reported that several top co-occurrence clusters appeared linked to parvovirus B19, influenza, CMV and Epstein-Barr virus. At a false discovery rate of 0.05, a later analysis linked 15,000 to 20,000 TCR beta sequences to specific HLA alleles. Because HLA typing was unavailable for some donors at each locus, only the typed subset was used in association tests. In a later analysis, the rate of TCR association differed among HLA loci, with DRB1 alleles having the most associated TCRs and HLA-C alleles having the fewest. Correlated functional status among segregating V segments might reflect linkage disequilibrium, but an unknown experimental factor could not be ruled out. In an earlier analysis of fewer than 750 of the donors, most TCR beta V segments were observed in productive rearrangements about 87% or about 30% of the time, broadly matching IMGT annotations. Most TCR sequences were seen in very few donors, while some public TCRs were found in many individuals. Because counts were too low, about 18 rarely observed V segments, including chromosome 9 orphons, were excluded from the earlier analysis of around 590 of the donors. The authors suggested that the approach could potentially be generalized to other disease states and immunological phenotypes. Immune exposure information for the cohort was limited to CMV serostatus. According to a later genetic analysis, donors in an Asian-associated ancestry cluster had fewer N-insertions in productive TCRs than the approximately 650-donor mean. Only TCR beta chains were sequenced in this cohort, and the absence of alpha or paired-chain data limited detectable features. In the study, 150 to 200 TCR beta chains were listed as associated with cytomegalovirus. The 87-base-pair reads could not distinguish some IMGT-functional V segments, including TRBV6-2 and TRBV6-3, so those segments were excluded. The classifier was reported to diagnose cytomegalovirus status with high specificity and sensitivity in both the original cohort and the validation cohort.

Details on this clone: The antigen it recognizes is unknown. Base quality data are lacking; no much larger clone is found one base away.

V is pared back by 4 bases and J by 5 bases, with 13 bases lying between the germline termini. The CDR3 covers 13 residues, taking in both the cysteine and the phenylalanine. The only DNA kept is the CDR3, 39 bases in frame from the first base. CDR1 and CDR2, looked up from the germline V gene, are SGHRS and YFSETQ. The chain uses TRBV5-1 and TRBJ2-7; no D segment can be confidently identified. Sequencing used PBMCs. The sequence was obtained from a man aged 35 to 55 in good health and CMV-seropositive. The bases are TGCGCCAGCAGCCAACCGCTACTGGACGAGCAGTACTTC. Translation gives CASSQPLLDEQYF.